This TCR beta chain was documented in a study of blood T cell repertoires in COVID-19. Study-level information: The United States, Italy and Spain supplied acute and convalescent COVID-19 samples.

Repertoires were generated with immunoSEQ multiplex PCR, while TCRdb's copy carries only in-frame clones and drops some. The table has 150,000 or so clones, about 88% seen once. Trimming took 2 bases from V and 7 from J; bases not matched to a gene: 5. Germline loops: CDR1 MNHEY, CDR2 SVGAGI. The CDR3 covers 16 residues. This sequence was found in a man in his 60s with active or convalescent COVID-19. The sample comprised peripheral blood. The rearrangement links TRBV6-5 to TRBJ1-6; 10 nucleotides line up with TRBD1. The CDR3 region is CASSYGRDRGNSPLHF. In nucleotides, the CDR3 is TGTGCCAGCAGTTACGGCCGGGACAGGGGCAATTCACCCCTCCACTTT.